This T cell receptor beta chain was documented in a study of cytomegalovirus exposure and HLA in healthy donors. The PCR contained 60 Vbeta and 13 Jbeta primers. Original handling: Later work found tens of millions of unique TCR beta chains, with 9.5 million to 14 million shared. Libraries were prepared by immunoSEQ multiplex PCR; TCRdb keeps only in-frame clonotypes and omits some of them. That table furnishes V, J and clone size, whereas the DNA furnished D and trimming. The data contain approximately 140,000 clones, 79% of them singletons. Concerning this clone: Its antigen is currently unknown.

Overall study findings and caveats: The likely explanation for a cluster of highly shared sequence variants was sequencing artifact. With later analysis, a missense DCLRE1C variant became linked to TCR beta V- and J-gene trimming.

The receptor comes from a female donor in good health and CMV-seronegative. Sequencing was carried out using PBMCs.

This CDR3 is CASSRRWEGPDTQYF. CDR3 nucleotide sequence: TGCGCCAGCAGTCGGCGGTGGGAGGGCCCAGATACGCAGTATTTT. The chain has TRBV23-1 and TRBJ2-3, with 7 bases fitting TRBD2. TRBV23-1 is placed among ORFs of uncertain function. J lost 4 bases, V lost 4 bases, and 8 bases had no gene match. The CDR3 totals 15 residues.